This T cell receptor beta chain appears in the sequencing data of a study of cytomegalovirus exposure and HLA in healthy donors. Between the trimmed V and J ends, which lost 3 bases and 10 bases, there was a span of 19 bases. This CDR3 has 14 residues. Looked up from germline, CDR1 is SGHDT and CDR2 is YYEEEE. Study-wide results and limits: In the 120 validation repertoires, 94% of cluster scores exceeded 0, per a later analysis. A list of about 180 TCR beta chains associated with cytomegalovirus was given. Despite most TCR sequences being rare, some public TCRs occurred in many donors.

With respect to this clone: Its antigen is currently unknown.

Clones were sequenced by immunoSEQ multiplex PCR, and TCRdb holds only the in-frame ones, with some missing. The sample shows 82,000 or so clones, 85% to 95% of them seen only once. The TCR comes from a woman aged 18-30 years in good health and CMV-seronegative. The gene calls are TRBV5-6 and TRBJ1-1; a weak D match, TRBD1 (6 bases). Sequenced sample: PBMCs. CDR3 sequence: CASSSYNRVFRAFF. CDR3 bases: TGTGCCAGCAGCTCTTACAACAGGGTTTTTAGAGCTTTCTTT.